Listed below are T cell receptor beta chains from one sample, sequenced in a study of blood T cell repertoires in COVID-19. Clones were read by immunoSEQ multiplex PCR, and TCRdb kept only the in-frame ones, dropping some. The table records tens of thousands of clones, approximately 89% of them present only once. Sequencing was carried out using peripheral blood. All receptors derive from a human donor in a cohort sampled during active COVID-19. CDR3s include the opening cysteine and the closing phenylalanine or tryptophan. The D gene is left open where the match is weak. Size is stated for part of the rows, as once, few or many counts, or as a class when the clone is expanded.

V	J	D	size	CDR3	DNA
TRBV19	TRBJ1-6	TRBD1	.	CASSITGVNSPLHF	TGTGCCAGTAGTATAACAGGGGTAAATTCACCCCTCCACTTT
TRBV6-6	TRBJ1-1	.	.	CASSYSQGRHTEAFF	TGTGCCAGCAGTTACTCGCAGGGTCGGCACACTGAAGCTTTCTTT
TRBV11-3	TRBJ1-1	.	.	CASSLRGNTEAFF	TGTGCCAGCAGCTTAAGGGGTAACACTGAAGCTTTCTTT
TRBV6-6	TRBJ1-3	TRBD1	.	CASSYSVTGAGNTIYF	TGTGCCAGCAGTTACTCGGTTACAGGGGCTGGAAACACCATATATTTT
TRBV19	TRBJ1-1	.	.	CASSDARGVRPEAFF	TGTGCCAGTAGTGACGCTCGGGGTGTTCGCCCTGAAGCTTTCTTT
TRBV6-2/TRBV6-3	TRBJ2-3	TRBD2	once	CASSYSGLAGGQLSTDTQYF	TGTGCCAGCAGTTACTCGGGGCTAGCGGGGGGCCAACTCAGCACAGATACGCAGTATTTT
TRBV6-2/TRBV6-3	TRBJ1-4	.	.	CASSHKTVGPPTNEKLFF	TGTGCCAGCAGTCATAAGACGGTGGGGCCTCCAACTAATGAAAAACTGTTTTTT
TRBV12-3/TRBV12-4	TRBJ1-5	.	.	CASREQNNQPQHF	TGTGCCAGCAGGGAACAGAACAATCAGCCCCAGCATTTT
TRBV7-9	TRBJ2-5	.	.	CASSWTTETQYF	TGTGCCAGCAGCTGGACAACGGAGACCCAGTACTTC
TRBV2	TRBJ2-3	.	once	CASSEWLVTDTQYF	TGTGCCAGCAGTGAGTGGCTAGTCACAGATACGCAGTATTTT
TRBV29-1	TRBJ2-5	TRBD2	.	CSVDPSGVETQYF	TGCAGCGTTGATCCTAGCGGGGTAGAGACCCAGTACTTC
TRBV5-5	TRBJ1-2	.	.	CASRSGVDYGYTF	TGTGCCAGCAGGTCAGGGGTGGACTATGGCTACACCTTC
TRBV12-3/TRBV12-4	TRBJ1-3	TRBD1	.	CASSQTGANTIYF	TGTGCCAGCAGCCAAACAGGGGCAAACACCATATATTTT
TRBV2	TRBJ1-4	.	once	CASSNLQGTNEKLFF	TGTGCCAGCAGTAACCTTCAGGGGACTAATGAAAAACTGTTTTTT
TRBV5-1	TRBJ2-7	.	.	CASSLAVVGGYEQYF	TGCGCCAGCAGCTTGGCGGTTGTAGGGGGCTACGAGCAGTACTTC
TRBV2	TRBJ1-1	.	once	CASRTANTEAFF	TGTGCCAGCAGGACTGCGAACACTGAAGCTTTCTTT